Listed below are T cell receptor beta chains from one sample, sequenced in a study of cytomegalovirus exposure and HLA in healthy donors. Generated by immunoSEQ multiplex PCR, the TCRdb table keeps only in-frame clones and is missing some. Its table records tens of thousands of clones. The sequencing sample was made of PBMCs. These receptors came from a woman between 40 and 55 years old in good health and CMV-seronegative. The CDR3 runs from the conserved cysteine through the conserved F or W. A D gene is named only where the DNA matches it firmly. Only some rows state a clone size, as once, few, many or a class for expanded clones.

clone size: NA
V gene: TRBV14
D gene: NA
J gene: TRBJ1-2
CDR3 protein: CASSHGTFYGYTF

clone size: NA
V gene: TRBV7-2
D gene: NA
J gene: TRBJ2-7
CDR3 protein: CASSTGMFPDEQYF

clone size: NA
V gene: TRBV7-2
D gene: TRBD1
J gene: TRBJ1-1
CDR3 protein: CASSADREVGNTEAFF

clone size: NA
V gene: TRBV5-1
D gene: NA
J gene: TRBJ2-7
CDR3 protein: CASSFRDGSYEQYF

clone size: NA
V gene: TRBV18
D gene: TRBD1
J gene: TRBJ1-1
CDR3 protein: CASSPGTGGDTEAFF

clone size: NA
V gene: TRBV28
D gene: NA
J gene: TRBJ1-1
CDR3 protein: CASSPGYLSLATEAFF

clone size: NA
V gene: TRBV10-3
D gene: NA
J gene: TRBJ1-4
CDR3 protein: CAISESGSMNEKLFF

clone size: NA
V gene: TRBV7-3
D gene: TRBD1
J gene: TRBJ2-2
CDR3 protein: CASSSTGGVVAGELFF

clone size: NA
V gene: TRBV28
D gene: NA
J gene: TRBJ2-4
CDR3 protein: CASSSAGTLKNIQYF

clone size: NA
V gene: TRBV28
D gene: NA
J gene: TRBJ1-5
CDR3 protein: CASVVGGEDQPQHF

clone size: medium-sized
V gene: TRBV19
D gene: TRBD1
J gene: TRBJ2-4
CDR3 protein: CASRRDSRNIQYF

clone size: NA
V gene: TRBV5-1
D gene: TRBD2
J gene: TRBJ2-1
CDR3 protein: CASSLPAGAGNEQFF

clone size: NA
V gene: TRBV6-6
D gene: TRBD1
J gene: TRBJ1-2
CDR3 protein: CASRRTGVDGYTF

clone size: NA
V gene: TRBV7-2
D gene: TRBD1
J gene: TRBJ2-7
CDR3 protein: CASSATGGPSYEQYF

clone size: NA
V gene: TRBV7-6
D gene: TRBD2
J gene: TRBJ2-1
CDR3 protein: CASSPGTSGANEQFF

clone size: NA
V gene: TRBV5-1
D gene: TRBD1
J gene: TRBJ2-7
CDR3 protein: CASSWGQGGTYEQYF

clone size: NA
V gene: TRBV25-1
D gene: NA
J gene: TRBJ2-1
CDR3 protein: CASTDGGEQFF

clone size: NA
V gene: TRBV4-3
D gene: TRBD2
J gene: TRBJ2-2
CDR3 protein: CASSQDRLAGGPVFNSGELFF

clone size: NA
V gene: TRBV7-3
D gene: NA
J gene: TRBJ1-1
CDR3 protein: CASSPGQNTEAFF

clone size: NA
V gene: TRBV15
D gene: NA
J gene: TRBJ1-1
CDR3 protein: CATSRDLGLNTEDFF

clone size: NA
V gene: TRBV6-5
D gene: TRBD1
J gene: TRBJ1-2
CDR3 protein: CASSFDGQGAGYTF

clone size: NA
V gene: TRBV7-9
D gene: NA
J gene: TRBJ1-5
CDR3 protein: CASSPGGDQPQHF

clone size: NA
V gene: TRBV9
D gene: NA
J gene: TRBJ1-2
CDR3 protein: CASSVGITTQSNYGYTF

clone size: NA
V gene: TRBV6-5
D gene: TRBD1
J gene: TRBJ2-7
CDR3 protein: CASSWRQGTRTEQYF

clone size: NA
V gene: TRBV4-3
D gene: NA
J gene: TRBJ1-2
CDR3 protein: CASSQVVTANYGYTF